This T cell receptor (beta chain) was documented in a study of technical replicates of blood from a handful of donors. Sequencing was performed with immunoSEQ multiplex PCR; in TCRdb, only in-frame clones are kept and a portion is missing. The sample consists of around 97,000 clones, roughly 96% of them appearing once. V shed 1 base, J shed 4 bases, and the junction held 0 bases outside the gene matches. Germline V gene sequence: CDR1 SQVTM, CDR2 ANQGSEA. The CDR3 has 14 residues. This clone was observed a single time. Sequenced sample: T cells isolated from PBMCs. The source is a human donor in good health. The V gene is TRBV29-1, the J gene TRBJ2-1; 11 bases line up with TRBD2. CDR3 protein: CSVEGLAGYNEQFF. The CDR3 DNA follows: TGCAGCGTTGAAGGACTAGCGGGATACAATGAGCAGTTCTTC.